This T cell receptor beta chain was identified during a study of shared clonotypes between healthy human individuals. Whole-study results and caveats: Memory subsets generally showed lower estimated richness than naive subsets.

This clone was seen once. The antigen remains undetermined. In germline, CDR1 is SGHDT, CDR2 YYEEEE. Trimming took 1 base from V and 0 from J, leaving 11 bases between them. The CDR3 has 16 residues. Measured with immunoSEQ multiplex PCR; TCRdb has only the in-frame clones, and not every one. The sample includes millions of clones, approximately 92% seen only once; the top ten take about 0.13%. Donation came from healthy HIV-negative adults that had no recent acute infections or vaccinations. From CD4+ cells came CD45RA+ naive and CD45RA-negative memory subsets. Sequencing was carried out using naive CD4+ T cells sorted from blood. The subset here: CD45RA+ positively selected. The TCR originated in a man between 18 and 29 years old in good health. The chain links TRBV5-6 to TRBJ2-1; TRBD1 might be the D (6 bases). The CDR3 reads CASSLNTGSSYNEQFF. The CDR3 DNA is TGTGCCAGCAGCTTGAATACAGGGAGCTCCTACAATGAGCAGTTCTTC.